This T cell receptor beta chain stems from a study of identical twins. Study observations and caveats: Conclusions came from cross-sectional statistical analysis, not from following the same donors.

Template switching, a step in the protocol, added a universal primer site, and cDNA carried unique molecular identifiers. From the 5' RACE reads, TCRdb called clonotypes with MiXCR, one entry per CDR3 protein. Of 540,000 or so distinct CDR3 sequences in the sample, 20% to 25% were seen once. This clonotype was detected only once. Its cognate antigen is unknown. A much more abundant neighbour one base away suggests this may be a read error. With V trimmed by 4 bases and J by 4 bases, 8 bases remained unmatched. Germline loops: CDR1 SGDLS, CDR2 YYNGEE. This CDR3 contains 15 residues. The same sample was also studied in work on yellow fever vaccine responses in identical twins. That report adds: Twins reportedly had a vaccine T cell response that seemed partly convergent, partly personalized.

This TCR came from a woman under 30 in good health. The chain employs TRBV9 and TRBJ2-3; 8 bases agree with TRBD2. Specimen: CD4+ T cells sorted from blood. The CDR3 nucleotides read TGTGCCAGCAGCCCCCCCGGGAGGGCCCCAGATACGCAGTATTTT. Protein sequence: CASSPPGRAPDTQYF.